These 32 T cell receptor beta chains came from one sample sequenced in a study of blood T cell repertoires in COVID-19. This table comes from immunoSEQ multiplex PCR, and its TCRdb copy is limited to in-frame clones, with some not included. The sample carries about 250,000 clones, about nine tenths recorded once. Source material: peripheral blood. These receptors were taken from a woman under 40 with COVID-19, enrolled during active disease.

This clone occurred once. CDR3 protein: CASSLGLAGGPGNIQYF. CDR3 bases: TGTGCCAGCAGCTTGGGACTAGCGGGAGGGCCGGGGAACATTCAGTACTTC. V is TRBV5-6 and J is TRBJ2-4; TRBD2 agrees at 14 bases. The length of the CDR3 is 17 residues. V gave up 0 bases and J gave up 7 bases; unmatched junction bases: 6. Germline V CDR1 and CDR2: SGHDT, YYEEEE.

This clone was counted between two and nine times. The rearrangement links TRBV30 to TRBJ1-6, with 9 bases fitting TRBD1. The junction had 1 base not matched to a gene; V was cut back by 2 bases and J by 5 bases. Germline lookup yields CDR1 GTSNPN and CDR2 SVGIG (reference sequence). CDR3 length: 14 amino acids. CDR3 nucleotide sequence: TGTGCCTGGAGTTGGACAGGGGATAATTCACCCCTCCACTTT. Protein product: CAWSWTGDNSPLHF. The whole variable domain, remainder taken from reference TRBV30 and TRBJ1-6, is SQTIHQWPATLVQPVGSPLSLECTVEGTSNPNLYWYRQAAGRGLQLLFYSVGIGQISSEVPQNLSASRPQDRQFILSSKKLLLSDSGFYLCAWSWTGDNSPLHFGNGTRLTVT.

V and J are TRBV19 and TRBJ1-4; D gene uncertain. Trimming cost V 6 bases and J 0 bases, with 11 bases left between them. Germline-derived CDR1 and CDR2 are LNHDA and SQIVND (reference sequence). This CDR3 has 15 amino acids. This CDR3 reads CASSTILATNEKLFF. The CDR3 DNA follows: TGTGCCAGTAGCACGATTTTAGCAACTAATGAAAAACTGTTTTTT.

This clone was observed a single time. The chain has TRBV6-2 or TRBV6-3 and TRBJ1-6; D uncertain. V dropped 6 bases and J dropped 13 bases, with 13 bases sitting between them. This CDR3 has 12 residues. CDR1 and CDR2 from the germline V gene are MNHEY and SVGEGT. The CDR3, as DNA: TGTGCCAGCAGCCAATACCGGAGTCCCCTCCACTTT. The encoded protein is CASSQYRSPLHF.

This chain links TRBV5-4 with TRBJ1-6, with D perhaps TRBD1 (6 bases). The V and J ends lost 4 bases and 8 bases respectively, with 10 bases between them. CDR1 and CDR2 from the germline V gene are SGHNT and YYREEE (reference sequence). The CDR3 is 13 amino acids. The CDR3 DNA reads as TGTGCCAGCAGCGGGGGCTTGGATTCACCCCTCCACTTT. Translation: CASSGGLDSPLHF.

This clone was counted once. CDR3 DNA: TGTGCCAGCAGCCCCGGGAGATGGGCTAGCACAGATACGCAGTATTTT. This translates into CASSPGRWASTDTQYF. This chain uses TRBV3-1 (or the pseudogene TRBV3-2) with TRBJ2-3; D might be TRBD2 (6 bases). The CDR3 spans 16 residues. Germline V gene lookup returns CDR1 LGHDT and CDR2 YNNKEL (reference sequence). V lost 4 bases, J lost 0 bases, and 14 bases lay in between.

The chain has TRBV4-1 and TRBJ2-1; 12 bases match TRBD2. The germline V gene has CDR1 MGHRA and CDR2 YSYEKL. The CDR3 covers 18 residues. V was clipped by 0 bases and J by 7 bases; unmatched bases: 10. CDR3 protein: CASSQEVAGLAGGNEQFF. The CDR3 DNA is TGCGCCAGCAGCCAAGAAGTCGCGGGACTAGCGGGTGGGAATGAGCAGTTCTTC.

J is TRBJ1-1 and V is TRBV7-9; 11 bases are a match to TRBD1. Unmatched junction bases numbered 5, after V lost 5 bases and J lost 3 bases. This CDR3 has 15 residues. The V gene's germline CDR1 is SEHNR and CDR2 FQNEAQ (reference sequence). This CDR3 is CASSEKGQGDTEAFF. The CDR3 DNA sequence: TGTGCCAGCAGCGAAAAGGGACAGGGGGACACTGAAGCTTTCTTT.

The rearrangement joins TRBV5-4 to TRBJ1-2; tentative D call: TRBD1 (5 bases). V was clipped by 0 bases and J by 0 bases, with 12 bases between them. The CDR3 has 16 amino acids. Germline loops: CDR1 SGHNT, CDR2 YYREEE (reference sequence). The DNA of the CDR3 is TGTGCCAGCAGCTTGGGTGGGGGGACGGCTAACTATGGCTACACCTTC. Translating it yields CASSLGGGTANYGYTF.

In DNA, the CDR3 is TGCGCCAGCAGCTTGGATGGGCCTGAAGCTTTCTTT. Encoded protein: CASSLDGPEAFF. This chain joins TRBV5-1 and TRBJ1-1; D is undetermined. The germline V gene has CDR1 SGHRS and CDR2 YFSETQ. This CDR3 is 12 amino acids long. Trimming removed 0 bases from V and 6 bases from J, with 6 bases in between.

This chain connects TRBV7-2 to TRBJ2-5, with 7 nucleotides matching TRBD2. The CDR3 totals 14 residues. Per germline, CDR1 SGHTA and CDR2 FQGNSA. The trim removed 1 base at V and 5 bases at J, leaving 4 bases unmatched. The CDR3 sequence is CASSLGRGSETQYF. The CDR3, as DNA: TGTGCCAGCAGCTTAGGGCGGGGGTCCGAGACCCAGTACTTC.

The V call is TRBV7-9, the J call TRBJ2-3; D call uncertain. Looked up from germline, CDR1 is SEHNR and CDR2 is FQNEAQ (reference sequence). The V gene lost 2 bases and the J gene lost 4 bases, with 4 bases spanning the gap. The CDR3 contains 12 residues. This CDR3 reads CASSLTSDTQYF. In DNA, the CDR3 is TGTGCCAGCAGCTTAACATCAGATACGCAGTATTTT.

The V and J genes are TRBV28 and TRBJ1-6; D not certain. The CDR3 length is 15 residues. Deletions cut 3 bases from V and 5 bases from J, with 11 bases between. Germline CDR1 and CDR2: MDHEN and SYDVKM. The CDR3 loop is CASSLASGHNSPLHF. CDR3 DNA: TGTGCCAGCAGTTTGGCATCAGGTCATAATTCACCCCTCCACTTT.

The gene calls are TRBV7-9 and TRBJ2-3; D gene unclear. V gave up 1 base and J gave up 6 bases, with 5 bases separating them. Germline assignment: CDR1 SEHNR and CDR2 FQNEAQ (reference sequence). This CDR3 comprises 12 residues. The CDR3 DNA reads TGTGCCAGCAGCTTAGGTCTGGATACGCAGTATTTT. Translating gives CASSLGLDTQYF.

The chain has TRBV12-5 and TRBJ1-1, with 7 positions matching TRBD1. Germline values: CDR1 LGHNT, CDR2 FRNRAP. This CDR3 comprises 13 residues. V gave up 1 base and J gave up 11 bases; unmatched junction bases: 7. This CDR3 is CASGLARQGEAFF. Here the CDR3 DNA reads TGTGCTAGTGGTTTGGCGAGACAGGGAGAGGCTTTCTTT. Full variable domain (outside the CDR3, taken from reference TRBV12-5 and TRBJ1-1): DARVTQTPRHKVTEMGQEVTMRCQPILGHNTVFWYRQTMMQGLELLAYFRNRAPLDDSGMPKDRFSAEMPDATLATLKIQPSEPRDSAVYFCASGLARQGEAFFGQGTRLTVV.

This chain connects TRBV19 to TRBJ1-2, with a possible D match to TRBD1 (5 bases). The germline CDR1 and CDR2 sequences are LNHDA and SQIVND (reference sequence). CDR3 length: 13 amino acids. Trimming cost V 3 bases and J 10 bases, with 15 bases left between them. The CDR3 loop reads CASSIREGFAYTF. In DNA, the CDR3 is TGTGCCAGTAGTATCAGGGAGGGCTTCGCCTACACCTTC.

The DNA for the CDR3 is TGTGCCAGCAGTTATGGATCCTGGGAGCGGGAGGAACGGGAGCAGTACGTC. This codes for CASSYGSWEREEREQYV. V and J are TRBV6-2 or TRBV6-3 and TRBJ2-7; the match to TRBD2 covers 9 bases. Germline V gene sequence: CDR1 MNHEY, CDR2 SVGEGT. This CDR3 has 17 amino acids. V was pared by 3 bases and J by 7 bases, with 16 bases of the junction left unmatched.

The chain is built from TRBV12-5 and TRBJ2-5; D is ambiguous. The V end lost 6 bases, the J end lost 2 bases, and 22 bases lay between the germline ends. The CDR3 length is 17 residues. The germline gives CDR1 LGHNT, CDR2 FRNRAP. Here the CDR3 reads CASGLEAASHLQETQYF. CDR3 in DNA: TGTGCTAGTGGGCTTGAGGCCGCTAGTCACCTTCAAGAGACCCAGTACTTC.

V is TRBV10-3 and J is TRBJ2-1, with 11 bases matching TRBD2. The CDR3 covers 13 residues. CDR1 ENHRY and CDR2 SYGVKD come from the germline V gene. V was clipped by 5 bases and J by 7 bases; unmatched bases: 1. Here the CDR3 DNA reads TGTGCCATCAGTCTAGCGGGGGGAAATGAGCAGTTCTTC. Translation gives CAISLAGGNEQFF.

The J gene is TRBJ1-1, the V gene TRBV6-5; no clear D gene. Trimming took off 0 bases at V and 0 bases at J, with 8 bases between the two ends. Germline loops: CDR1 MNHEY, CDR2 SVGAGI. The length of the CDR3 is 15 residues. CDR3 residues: CASSYSEGLNTEAFF. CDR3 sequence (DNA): TGTGCCAGCAGTTACTCGGAGGGTTTGAACACTGAAGCTTTCTTT.

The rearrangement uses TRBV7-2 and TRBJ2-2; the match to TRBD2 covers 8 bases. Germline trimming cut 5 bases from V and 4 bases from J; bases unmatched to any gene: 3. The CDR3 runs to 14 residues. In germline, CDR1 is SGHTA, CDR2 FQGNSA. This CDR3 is CASSARGGTGELFF. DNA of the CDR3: TGTGCCAGCAGCGCCCGGGGGGGCACCGGGGAGCTGTTTTTT.

The CDR3 protein is CASSPNTDTQYF. CDR3 DNA: TGCGCCAGCAGCCCTAACACAGATACGCAGTATTTT. The genes are TRBV5-1 and TRBJ2-3; D uncertain. Looked up from germline, CDR1 is SGHRS and CDR2 is YFSETQ. The V end lost 4 bases, the J end lost 2 bases, and 5 bases lay between the germline ends. The CDR3 consists of 12 residues.

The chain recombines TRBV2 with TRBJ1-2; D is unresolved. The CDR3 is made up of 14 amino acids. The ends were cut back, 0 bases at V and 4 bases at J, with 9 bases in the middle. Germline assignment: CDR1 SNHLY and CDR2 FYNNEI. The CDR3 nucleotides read TGTGCCAGCAGTGAAGCCGACCGACTCTATGGCTACACCTTC. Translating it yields CASSEADRLYGYTF.

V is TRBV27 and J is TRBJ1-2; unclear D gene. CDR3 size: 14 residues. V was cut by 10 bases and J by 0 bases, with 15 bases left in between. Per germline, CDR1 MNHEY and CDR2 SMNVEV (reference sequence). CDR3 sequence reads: CATLPRRANYGYTF. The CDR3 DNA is TGTGCCACCCTCCCCCGGAGGGCTAACTATGGCTACACCTTC.

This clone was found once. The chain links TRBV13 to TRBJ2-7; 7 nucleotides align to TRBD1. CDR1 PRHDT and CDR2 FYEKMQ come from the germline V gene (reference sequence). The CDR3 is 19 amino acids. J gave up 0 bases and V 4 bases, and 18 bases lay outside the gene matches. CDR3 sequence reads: CASSSNRGPHPASSYEQYF. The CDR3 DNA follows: TGTGCCAGCAGCTCAAACAGGGGTCCCCACCCCGCGAGCTCCTACGAGCAGTACTTC.

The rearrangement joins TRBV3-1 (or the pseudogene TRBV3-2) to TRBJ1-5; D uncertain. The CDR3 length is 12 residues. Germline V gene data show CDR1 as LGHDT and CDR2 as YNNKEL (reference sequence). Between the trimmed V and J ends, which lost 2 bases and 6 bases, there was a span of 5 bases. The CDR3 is CASSQCGQPQHF. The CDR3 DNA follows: TGTGCCAGCAGCCAATGCGGTCAGCCCCAGCATTTT.

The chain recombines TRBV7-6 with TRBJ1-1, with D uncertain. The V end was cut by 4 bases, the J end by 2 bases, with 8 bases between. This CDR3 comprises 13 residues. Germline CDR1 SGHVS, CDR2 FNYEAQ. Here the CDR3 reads CASSYEPNTEAFF. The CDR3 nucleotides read TGTGCCAGCAGCTACGAGCCCAACACTGAAGCTTTCTTT.

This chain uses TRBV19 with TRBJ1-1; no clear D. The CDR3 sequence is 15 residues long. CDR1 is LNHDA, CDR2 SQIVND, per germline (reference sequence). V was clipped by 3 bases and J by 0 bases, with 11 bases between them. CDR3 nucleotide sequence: TGTGCCAGTAGTATCTATGTCCGTTTGAACACTGAAGCTTTCTTT. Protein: CASSIYVRLNTEAFF.

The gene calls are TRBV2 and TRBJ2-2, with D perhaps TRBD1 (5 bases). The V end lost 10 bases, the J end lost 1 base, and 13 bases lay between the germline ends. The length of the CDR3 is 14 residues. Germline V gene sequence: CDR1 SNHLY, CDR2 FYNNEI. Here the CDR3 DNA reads TGTGCCACACTCCAGGGATTGAACACCGGGGAGCTGTTTTTT. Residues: CATLQGLNTGELFF.

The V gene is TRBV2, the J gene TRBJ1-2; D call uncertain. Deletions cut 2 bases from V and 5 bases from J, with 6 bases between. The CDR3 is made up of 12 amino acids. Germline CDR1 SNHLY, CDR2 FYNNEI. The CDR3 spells CASSEQEYGYTF. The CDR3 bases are TGTGCCAGCAGTGAACAGGAATATGGCTACACCTTC.

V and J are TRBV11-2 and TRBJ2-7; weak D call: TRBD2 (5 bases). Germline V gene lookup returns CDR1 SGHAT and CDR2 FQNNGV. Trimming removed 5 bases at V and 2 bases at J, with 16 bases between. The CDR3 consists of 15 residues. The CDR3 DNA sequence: TGTGCCAGCAGCATAGCGCCCGGGAACACCTACGAGCAGTACGTC. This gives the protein CASSIAPGNTYEQYV.

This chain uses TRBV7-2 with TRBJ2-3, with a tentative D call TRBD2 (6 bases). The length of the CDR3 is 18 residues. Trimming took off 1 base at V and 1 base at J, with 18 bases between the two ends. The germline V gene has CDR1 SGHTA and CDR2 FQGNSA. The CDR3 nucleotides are TGTGCCAGCAGCTTAGTTTGGAGGGGCAGAGGGGGCACAGATACGCAGTATTTT. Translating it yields CASSLVWRGRGGTDTQYF.